This T cell receptor beta chain was sequenced for a study of STAT5B mutations in CD4+ large granular lymphocyte leukemia. J was trimmed by 5 bases and V by 5 bases; bases with no gene match: 8. This CDR3 comprises 14 residues. From germline, CDR1 is MNHEY and CDR2 SVGAGI. Method: immunoSEQ multiplex PCR; TCRdb's copy keeps in-frame clones and lacks some. The sample shows 20,000 to 25,000 clones, 60% to 80% of them seen only once. Sequences were obtained from CD4+ T cells from blood buffy coats. This chain uses TRBV6-5 with TRBJ1-2, with 7 nucleotides matching TRBD1. The TCR sequence derives from a human donor in good health. The CDR3 DNA is TGTGCCAGCAGTCGACAGGGAGGAGGGTATGGCTACACCTTC. This sequence encodes CASSRQGGGYGYTF.